This is a list of T cell receptor beta chains from one sample in a study of T-cell reconstitution after alpha-beta-depleted transplantation in children. One entry per CDR3 protein, called by TCRdb with MiXCR from the PCR reads. Here the sample spans hundreds of thousands of distinct CDR3 sequences, roughly a tenth being singletons. The specimen comprised PBMCs from the stem cell graft donor, sampled from the stem cell graft. Every receptor here comes from a human donor who donated a stem cell graft to a child with acute lymphoblastic leukemia. Each CDR3 is given with its conserved first and last residue. A D gene is named only where the DNA matches it firmly. The size field is filled for only some rows; it gives once, few, many or a size class.

j_call: TRBJ1-1; v_call: TRBV2; clone_size: NA; d_call: NA; cdr3_aa: CASRQGKAFF; cdr3_nt: TGTGCCAGCAGACAGGGCAAAGCTTTCTTT
j_call: TRBJ2-7; v_call: TRBV12-3/TRBV12-4; clone_size: many; d_call: NA; cdr3_aa: CASSLGQGLSYEQYF; cdr3_nt: TGTGCCAGCAGTTTAGGACAGGGACTATCCTACGAGCAGTACTTC
j_call: TRBJ2-7; v_call: TRBV7-9; clone_size: many; d_call: NA; cdr3_aa: CASSLMNEQYF; cdr3_nt: TGTGCCAGCAGCTTAATGAACGAGCAGTACTTC
j_call: TRBJ2-7; v_call: TRBV20-1; clone_size: many; d_call: NA; cdr3_aa: CSAKTGPLYEQYF; cdr3_nt: TGCAGTGCTAAGACAGGACCCCTCTACGAGCAGTACTTC
j_call: TRBJ2-2; v_call: TRBV3-1; clone_size: NA; d_call: NA; cdr3_aa: CASSQAGRELFF; cdr3_nt: TGTGCCAGCAGCCAAGCAGGGAGGGAGCTGTTTTTT
j_call: TRBJ1-1; v_call: TRBV6-5; clone_size: NA; d_call: TRBD1; cdr3_aa: CASSYSRTGGNAEAFF; cdr3_nt: TGTGCCAGCAGTTACTCCCGGACAGGGGGCAATGCTGAAGCTTTCTTT
j_call: TRBJ2-7; v_call: TRBV28; clone_size: NA; d_call: TRBD1; cdr3_aa: CASSKNAGTGYEPSSYEQYF; cdr3_nt: TGTGCCAGCAGTAAAAACGCCGGGACAGGGTATGAACCGAGCTCCTACGAGCAGTACTTC
j_call: TRBJ2-2; v_call: TRBV6-2/TRBV6-3; clone_size: many; d_call: NA; cdr3_aa: CASSYGAGRLFF; cdr3_nt: TGTGCCAGCAGTTACGGGGCAGGGAGGCTGTTTTTT
j_call: TRBJ1-1; v_call: TRBV5-1; clone_size: few; d_call: NA; cdr3_aa: CASSSRQGANTEAFF; cdr3_nt: TGCGCCAGCAGCTCAAGGCAGGGCGCGAACACTGAAGCTTTCTTT
j_call: TRBJ2-3; v_call: TRBV12-3/TRBV12-4; clone_size: NA; d_call: NA; cdr3_aa: CASRPGFTTDTQYF; cdr3_nt: TGTGCCAGCAGACCGGGATTTACCACAGATACGCAGTATTTT
j_call: TRBJ2-3; v_call: TRBV10-3; clone_size: many; d_call: TRBD1; cdr3_aa: CAISEWTGGGTDTQYF; cdr3_nt: TGTGCCATCAGTGAGTGGACAGGGGGCGGAACAGATACGCAGTATTTT
j_call: TRBJ1-3; v_call: TRBV25-1; clone_size: NA; d_call: NA; cdr3_aa: CASSEPGGNTIYF; cdr3_nt: TGTGCCAGCAGTGAACCCGGAGGAAACACCATATATTTT
j_call: TRBJ2-7; v_call: TRBV7-9; clone_size: few; d_call: NA; cdr3_aa: CASSLANRDEQYF; cdr3_nt: TGTGCCAGCAGCTTAGCAAACAGGGACGAGCAGTACTTC
j_call: TRBJ2-7; v_call: TRBV5-1; clone_size: few; d_call: TRBD1; cdr3_aa: CASSLLTGTGGHEQYF; cdr3_nt: TGCGCCAGCAGCTTGCTTACAGGGACAGGGGGCCACGAGCAGTACTTC
j_call: TRBJ2-3; v_call: TRBV7-2; clone_size: many; d_call: NA; cdr3_aa: CASSLVQDTSTDTQYF; cdr3_nt: TGTGCCAGCAGCTTAGTCCAGGACACGAGCACAGATACGCAGTATTTT
j_call: TRBJ2-1; v_call: TRBV19; clone_size: NA; d_call: NA; cdr3_aa: CASSRNRADNEQFF; cdr3_nt: TGTGCCAGTAGTCGCAACAGGGCCGACAATGAGCAGTTCTTC
j_call: TRBJ2-1; v_call: TRBV7-9; clone_size: many; d_call: TRBD2; cdr3_aa: CASSLVGSGGEQFF; cdr3_nt: TGTGCCAGCAGCTTAGTGGGTAGCGGGGGCGAGCAGTTCTTC
j_call: TRBJ2-7; v_call: TRBV20-1; clone_size: few; d_call: NA; cdr3_aa: CSASKRPISYEQYF; cdr3_nt: TGCAGTGCTAGTAAACGTCCCATCTCCTACGAGCAGTACTTC
j_call: TRBJ2-1; v_call: TRBV12-3/TRBV12-4; clone_size: few; d_call: NA; cdr3_aa: CASRSSEYNEQFF; cdr3_nt: TGTGCCAGCAGGTCTAGCGAATACAATGAGCAGTTCTTC
j_call: TRBJ2-7; v_call: TRBV2; clone_size: many; d_call: NA; cdr3_aa: CASPLRTQSLYEQYF; cdr3_nt: TGTGCCAGCCCCCTGAGGACACAATCCCTCTACGAGCAGTACTTC
j_call: TRBJ2-7; v_call: TRBV7-8; clone_size: few; d_call: TRBD1; cdr3_aa: CASSSQDRAEQYF; cdr3_nt: TGTGCCAGCAGCTCTCAGGACAGGGCCGAGCAGTACTTC
j_call: TRBJ2-3; v_call: TRBV7-9; clone_size: few; d_call: NA; cdr3_aa: CASSLGIQTGSDTQYF; cdr3_nt: TGTGCCAGCAGCTTAGGGATCCAAACAGGGTCAGATACGCAGTATTTT
j_call: TRBJ1-2; v_call: TRBV27; clone_size: few; d_call: TRBD1; cdr3_aa: CASSRDRGVYGYTF; cdr3_nt: TGTGCCAGCAGCAGGGACAGGGGGGTTTATGGCTACACCTTC
j_call: TRBJ2-2; v_call: TRBV27; clone_size: few; d_call: NA; cdr3_aa: CASSFSGPANTGELFF; cdr3_nt: TGTGCCAGCAGTTTCTCAGGCCCCGCGAACACCGGGGAGCTGTTTTTT
j_call: TRBJ2-7; v_call: TRBV5-1; clone_size: few; d_call: TRBD1; cdr3_aa: CASSPDRDRGHSYEQYF; cdr3_nt: TGCGCCAGCAGTCCAGACCGGGACAGGGGTCACTCCTACGAGCAGTACTTC
j_call: TRBJ2-7; v_call: TRBV12-3/TRBV12-4; clone_size: NA; d_call: NA; cdr3_aa: CASSFSAPWGAYEQYF; cdr3_nt: TGTGCCAGCAGTTTCTCGGCCCCCTGGGGTGCGTACGAGCAGTACTTC
j_call: TRBJ2-5; v_call: TRBV12-3/TRBV12-4; clone_size: NA; d_call: TRBD1; cdr3_aa: CASSMDRVSETQYF; cdr3_nt: TGTGCCAGCAGTATGGACAGGGTGTCGGAGACCCAGTACTTC
j_call: TRBJ1-1; v_call: TRBV24-1; clone_size: many; d_call: NA; cdr3_aa: CATSDLKQGPRAFF; cdr3_nt: TGTGCCACCAGTGATTTGAAGCAGGGACCTCGAGCTTTCTTT
j_call: TRBJ2-5; v_call: TRBV27; clone_size: many; d_call: TRBD2; cdr3_aa: CASSPPAGGRGETQYF; cdr3_nt: TGTGCCAGCAGCCCTCCCGCGGGAGGGAGAGGAGAGACCCAGTACTTC
j_call: TRBJ1-4; v_call: TRBV6-1; clone_size: many; d_call: TRBD1; cdr3_aa: CASRDRQGTNEKLFF; cdr3_nt: TGTGCCAGCAGGGACCGACAGGGAACTAATGAAAAACTGTTTTTT
j_call: TRBJ2-3; v_call: TRBV6-2/TRBV6-3; clone_size: many; d_call: TRBD2; cdr3_aa: CASSSTRLAGYTDTQYF; cdr3_nt: TGTGCCAGCAGTTCGACTAGATTAGCGGGGTACACAGATACGCAGTATTTT
j_call: TRBJ2-5; v_call: TRBV10-3; clone_size: many; d_call: TRBD2; cdr3_aa: CAISDPSLADRQETQYF; cdr3_nt: TGTGCCATCAGTGACCCATCACTAGCGGACCGGCAAGAGACCCAGTACTTC
j_call: TRBJ1-3; v_call: TRBV28; clone_size: many; d_call: NA; cdr3_aa: CASTLTGYSSGNTIYF; cdr3_nt: TGTGCCAGCACCTTGACAGGTTACAGCTCTGGAAACACCATATATTTT
j_call: TRBJ2-5; v_call: TRBV5-6; clone_size: few; d_call: TRBD1; cdr3_aa: CASSYKGGGETQYF; cdr3_nt: TGTGCCAGCAGCTACAAAGGGGGCGGAGAGACCCAGTACTTC
j_call: TRBJ1-5; v_call: TRBV20-1; clone_size: few; d_call: TRBD1; cdr3_aa: CSAKGQDRVHQPQHF; cdr3_nt: TGCAGTGCTAAGGGACAGGACAGGGTACATCAGCCCCAGCATTTT
j_call: TRBJ2-4; v_call: TRBV5-1; clone_size: many; d_call: NA; cdr3_aa: CASSFSSQGGFAKNIQYF; cdr3_nt: TGCGCCAGCAGCTTTTCTTCGCAGGGGGGTTTCGCCAAAAACATTCAGTACTTC
j_call: TRBJ2-7; v_call: TRBV27; clone_size: many; d_call: NA; cdr3_aa: CASRSLNGLEQYF; cdr3_nt: TGTGCCAGCAGGTCCCTTAACGGGCTCGAGCAGTACTTC
j_call: TRBJ2-3; v_call: TRBV7-2; clone_size: NA; d_call: TRBD1; cdr3_aa: CASSSQGAGTDTQYF; cdr3_nt: TGTGCCAGCAGCAGTCAGGGGGCGGGCACAGATACGCAGTATTTT
j_call: TRBJ1-2; v_call: TRBV12-5; clone_size: many; d_call: NA; cdr3_aa: CASATQRDRGYTF; cdr3_nt: TGTGCTAGTGCCACCCAACGAGATCGTGGCTACACCTTC
j_call: TRBJ1-2; v_call: TRBV12-3/TRBV12-4; clone_size: few; d_call: TRBD1; cdr3_aa: CASLQGNYGYTF; cdr3_nt: TGTGCCAGCCTACAGGGGAACTATGGCTACACCTTC
j_call: TRBJ2-3; v_call: TRBV6-1; clone_size: few; d_call: NA; cdr3_aa: CASSFIDTQYF; cdr3_nt: TGTGCCAGCAGTTTTATAGATACGCAGTATTTT
j_call: TRBJ1-5; v_call: TRBV7-2; clone_size: few; d_call: TRBD1; cdr3_aa: CASSLVTGGGNQPQHF; cdr3_nt: TGTGCCAGCAGCTTAGTCACAGGGGGGGGCAATCAGCCCCAGCATTTT
j_call: TRBJ1-5; v_call: TRBV20-1; clone_size: NA; d_call: NA; cdr3_aa: CSAREGGSNQPQHF; cdr3_nt: TGCAGTGCTAGAGAAGGGGGGAGCAATCAGCCCCAGCATTTT
j_call: TRBJ2-3; v_call: TRBV19; clone_size: NA; d_call: NA; cdr3_aa: CASSTTVPRGTDTQYF; cdr3_nt: TGTGCCAGTAGTACGACAGTCCCACGGGGCACAGATACGCAGTATTTT
j_call: TRBJ2-1; v_call: TRBV6-1; clone_size: many; d_call: NA; cdr3_aa: CASSKGTVYNEQFF; cdr3_nt: TGTGCCAGCAGTAAGGGGACGGTCTACAATGAGCAGTTCTTC
j_call: TRBJ1-1; v_call: TRBV5-1; clone_size: NA; d_call: NA; cdr3_aa: CASSPDGGLMNTEAFF; cdr3_nt: TGCGCCAGCAGCCCGGACGGGGGTTTGATGAACACTGAAGCTTTCTTT
j_call: TRBJ2-7; v_call: TRBV12-3/TRBV12-4; clone_size: many; d_call: TRBD1; cdr3_aa: CASSLRPGQPYEQYF; cdr3_nt: TGTGCCAGCAGTTTAAGACCGGGACAGCCCTACGAGCAGTACTTC
j_call: TRBJ2-5; v_call: TRBV11-3; clone_size: many; d_call: NA; cdr3_aa: CASSLGQQVEETQYF; cdr3_nt: TGTGCCAGCAGCTTGGGACAACAGGTTGAAGAGACCCAGTACTTC
j_call: TRBJ1-1; v_call: TRBV12-3/TRBV12-4; clone_size: NA; d_call: NA; cdr3_aa: CASSLYPPAGENTEAFF; cdr3_nt: TGTGCCAGCAGTTTATACCCCCCGGCAGGGGAGAACACTGAAGCTTTCTTT
j_call: TRBJ1-1; v_call: TRBV11-2; clone_size: many; d_call: NA; cdr3_aa: CASSSDGLEAFF; cdr3_nt: TGTGCCAGCAGCTCCGACGGACTTGAAGCTTTCTTT
j_call: TRBJ2-1; v_call: TRBV7-6; clone_size: many; d_call: TRBD1; cdr3_aa: CASSLLPTGGENEQFF; cdr3_nt: TGTGCCAGCAGCTTACTACCGACAGGGGGTGAGAATGAGCAGTTCTTC